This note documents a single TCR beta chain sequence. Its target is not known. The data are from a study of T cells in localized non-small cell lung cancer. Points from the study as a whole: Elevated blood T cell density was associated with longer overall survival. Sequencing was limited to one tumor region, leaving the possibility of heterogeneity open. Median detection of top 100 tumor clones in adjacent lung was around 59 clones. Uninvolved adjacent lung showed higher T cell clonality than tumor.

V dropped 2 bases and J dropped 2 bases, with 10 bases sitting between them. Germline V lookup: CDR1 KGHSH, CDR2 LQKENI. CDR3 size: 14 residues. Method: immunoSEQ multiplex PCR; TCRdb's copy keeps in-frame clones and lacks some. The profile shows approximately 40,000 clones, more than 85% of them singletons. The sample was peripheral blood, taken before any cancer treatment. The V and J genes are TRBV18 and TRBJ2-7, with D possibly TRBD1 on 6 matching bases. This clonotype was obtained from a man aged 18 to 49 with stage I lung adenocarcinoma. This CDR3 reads CASSPKQGAYEQYF. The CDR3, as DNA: TGTGCCAGCTCACCAAAACAGGGTGCCTACGAGCAGTACTTC. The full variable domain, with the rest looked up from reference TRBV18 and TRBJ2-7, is NAGVMQNPRHLVRRRGQEARLRCSPMKGHSHVYWYRQLPEEGLKFMVYLQKENIIDESGMPKERFSAEFPKEGPSILRIQQVVRGDSAAYFCASSPKQGAYEQYFGPGTRLTVT.